The clone carrying this T cell receptor (beta chain) was seen a handful of times. The antigen is unknown. The whole isolated RNA underwent reverse transcription, so sequencing captured expressed TCRB transcripts. Generated by immunoSEQ multiplex PCR, the TCRdb table keeps only in-frame clones and is missing some. Found here are about 410,000 clones, about 15% of them singletons; the top ten hold 0.03% to 0.04%. This record comes from a study of beta chain features in type 1 diabetes. General study findings and limits: The naive, central memory and Treg TCRB repertoires of patients appeared to be more similar to one another than those of healthy donors.

From germline, CDR1 is SGHTA and CDR2 FQGTGA. The CDR3 is 14 residues long. Trimming removed 5 bases from V and 12 bases from J; junction bases left unmatched: 12. The chain joins TRBV7-3 to TRBJ2-7, with TRBD2 identical over 11 bases. The receptor was derived from a man aged 25 to 40 in good health. Sequenced input: naive CD4+ T cells from blood. CDR3 DNA: TGTGCCAGCAGCACAAGGGCTAGCGGGAGGCCCTGGTACGTC. Residues: CASSTRASGRPWYV.